The TCR beta chain described here comes from a study of shared clonotypes between healthy human individuals (dated by TCRdb to the early 2020s). Regarding the complete study: The cohort included a few men and a couple of women between 18 and 49 years of age. Leukapheresis yielded between about 0.94 and 10 billion PBMCs per donor. Per donor, three plates each were used for CD4 naive and CD4 memory, two for CD8 naive, and one for CD8 memory. To estimate repertoire size and how much clonotypes are shared between individuals, the study performed deep sequencing of blood TCR repertoires from 4 to 6 healthy adults. To increase sequencing depth and limit assay-specific biases, TCR repertoire library preparation and sequencing were carried out by different laboratories using diverse techniques. The paper's findings and limits, for the study overall: Sampling was restricted to blood, and TCR repertoires in tissues likely differ from the TCR repertoires found in blood. Even with the large sequencing depth, rarefaction of the sorted-subset datasets indicated that sequencing was incomplete. Larger estimated clonotype richness was generally found for naive subsets than for memory subsets. Higher generation probabilities were observed for clonotypes shared by all four sorted-subset donors than for non-shared clonotypes. Approximately 5% of naive CD4, 3.5% of naive CD8, about 2.4% of memory CD4, and 0.4% of memory CD8 clonotypes were shared across several donors. Pairwise subsampling led to the expectation that sequencing depth would affect the degree of clonotype sharing among donors. Because the study included a small number of donors, the genetic and exposure-history diversity represented was limited.

Using the deep immunoSEQ assay, multiplex PCR amplified TCR CDR3 regions from genomic DNA. For each cell subset, the extracted genomic DNA was distributed evenly across all wells of several immunoSEQ 96-well plates, and each plate served as one replicate. Each replicate PCR for sorted subsets received approximately 200 ng genomic DNA, equal to about 30,000 T cell genomes. Purified libraries were quantified with a Qubit 3.0 fluorometer, sized on a Bioanalyzer 2100, and re-quantified with the KAPA Library Quantification kit. Each immunoSEQ 96-well plate was sequenced on its own single-read 150-cycle Illumina NextSeq 550 flow cell. Concerning the study's data processing: The immunoSEQ output contained only junctional sequences without quality scores, so filtering could not match that applied to full-length reads. To assign V/J genes and CDR3, sequences were annotated against IMGT germline references using PyIR, a Python wrapper for IgBLAST v1.9. Any read was removed if the V/J assignment was weak (E-value above 1e-6), the CDR3 was missing, or the read contained stop codons, out-of-frame junctions, or ambiguous translated residues. V3J clonotypes were defined by identical inferred V gene, J gene, and CDR3 amino acid sequence. To compute the percentage overlap between repertoires, the number of shared unique clonotypes was divided by the size of the smaller repertoire. RTK rarefaction, the Chao1 estimator, and Recon v2.1 estimates of unobserved clonotypes were used to assess repertoire richness. Generation probabilities for all TCRbeta clonotypes obtained by the gDNA method from several donors were computed using OLGA. TCRdb retrieved this table from immuneACCESS and kept in-frame rearrangements only. Not all clones are present; in checked studies, unresolved V genes account for under half, and no reason is known for the remainder. V and J calls and clone size are given by that table; D and trimming were obtained from the DNA. The sample table holds some 1,900,000 clones, of which about 95% were seen once. The top ten hold around 1% of the sample.

CDR1 and CDR2, per the germline V gene, are MNHEY and SVGAGI. The CDR3, from cysteine to phenylalanine, totals 13 residues. Of the read, only the CDR3 DNA is kept; its 39 bases are in frame from base 1. The germline V end is reduced by 4 bases and the J end by 10 bases; junction bases left unmatched: 6. CD8 naive samples were CD45RO-negative cells positively selected for CCR7, giving a CD45RA+CCR7+ population that excluded TemRA cells. Donors were healthy HIV-negative adults with no recently reported acute infections or vaccinations. Only Caucasian adults living in Nashville, Tennessee, USA were represented among the donors. Blood was obtained by leukapheresis, after which PBMCs were separated by Ficoll-Histopaque density gradient centrifugation and cryopreserved in liquid nitrogen vapor phase. Analytical flow cytometry was used to check the purity and quantity of each magnetically sorted T cell population. Each sorted fraction had its genomic DNA isolated and then quantified by UV absorbance on a Nanodrop 2000c.

This clone was seen only a few times. It lacks a known antigen. The input lacks base qualities; no much larger clone sits a single base away. Source material: naive CD8+ T cells sorted from blood. The cell subset or site label here, explained by the study, means: CD45RA+CCR7+. The receptor's source is a man aged 18 to 30 in good health. In this chain, TRBV6-5 is recombined with TRBJ1-2; TRBD1 agrees with 10 junctional bases. The CDR3 protein: CASSLGQGNDYTF. The DNA sequence is TGTGCCAGCAGTTTGGGACAGGGGAATGACTACACCTTC.